This entry describes one TCR beta chain. These data originate in a study of blood T cell repertoires in COVID-19. On the study more broadly: The United States, Italy and Spain provided the acute and convalescent COVID-19 samples.

Participants were aged roughly 18 to 100 years from approximately 24 US areas. In the study's own analysis: Using reference gene primer amplification, nucleated cell counts were estimated. Sequencing used immunoSEQ multiplex PCR; TCRdb keeps in-frame clones, though not all of them. Clonal size and the V and J genes are those of that table, whereas D and trimming came from the DNA. The sample lists roughly 170,000 clones, over 75% occurring once. The CDR3 length is 15 residues. Germline CDR1 and CDR2: MNHNY and SVGAGI (reference sequence). With 5 bases removed from V and 6 bases from J, the gap between germline ends came to 17 bases.

The chain couples TRBV6-6 to TRBJ2-1, with D possibly matching TRBD2 (5 bases). Sequencing was done on a sample of PBMCs or T cells enriched from blood (not recorded which). The receptor comes from a woman in her thirties or forties with acute COVID-19. The CDR3 sequence is CASSLREGPSNEQFF. CDR3 nucleotide sequence: TGTGCCAGCAGTCTCCGAGAGGGTCCATCCAATGAGCAGTTCTTC.